This entry lists 10 T cell receptor beta chains sequenced from one sample in a study of T cell clonality in common variable immunodeficiency. Sequenced by immunoSEQ multiplex PCR; TCRdb stores in-frame clones only, minus some. The sample was found to contain about 52,000 clones, and every one recurs. Sequenced: peripheral blood mononuclear cells. The receptors derive from a person between 18 and 75 years old in good health.

The table lists this clone with many counts. The DNA read from the CDR3 is TGTGCCAGCAGCTTTTCAGGGGGACTCTACAATGAG. It codes for CASSFSGGLYNE. The whole CDR3 protein is CASSFSGGLYNEQFF. V is TRBV7-2 and J is TRBJ2-1; maybe TRBD1 (7 bases). The CDR3 is cut off 3 residues early in the read; its end comes from the germline J gene. CDR3 length: 15 amino acids. V was clipped by 3 bases and J by 3 bases, with 12 bases between them. Germline CDR1 reads SGHTA; CDR2 reads FQGNSA.

This clone appeared many times. The CDR3 extends 3 residues past the end of the read, so its final part is completed from the germline J gene. The chain links TRBV7-2 to TRBJ1-2; tentative D call: TRBD1 (6 bases). Germline V gene lookup returns CDR1 SGHTA and CDR2 FQGNSA. V lost 1 base and J lost 4, with 13 bases in between. The length of the CDR3 is 15 residues. CDR3 in amino acids: CASSLVSGGGYGYTF. The sequenced part of the CDR3 DNA is TGTGCCAGCAGCTTAGTGTCGGGAGGGGGCTATGGC.

This clone was seen many times. The sequence runs out 3 residues before the end of the CDR3; the remainder is reconstructed from the germline J gene. V is TRBV9 and J is TRBJ2-2, with a weak D call TRBD2 (6 bases). This CDR3 has 16 residues. Germline assignment: CDR1 SGDLS and CDR2 YYNGEE. V was trimmed by 0 bases and J by 1 base, leaving 10 bases between them. This CDR3 is CASSVGSGENTGELFF. The part of the CDR3 DNA that was read is TGTGCCAGCAGCGTAGGTTCGGGGGAGAACACCGGGGAG.

This clone appeared many times. The read falls 3 residues short of the CDR3 end, and the missing part is taken from the germline J gene. The gene calls are TRBV6-2 or TRBV6-3 and TRBJ1-1; D ambiguous. Germline loops: CDR1 MNHEY, CDR2 SVGEGT. Between the trimmed V and J ends, which lost 2 bases and 1 base, there was a span of 11 bases. The CDR3 is 15 amino acids. The sequenced part of the CDR3 DNA is TGTGCCAGCAGTTACCGAAGATTCGGGAACACTGAA. This encodes CASSYRRFGNTE. The complete CDR3 sequence is CASSYRRFGNTEAFF.

This clone was seen ten or more times. The read ends 3 residues before the CDR3 terminus; that terminus is restored from the germline J gene. The chain recombines TRBV12-3 or TRBV12-4 with TRBJ2-5; TRBD1 might be the D (6 bases). This CDR3 spans 15 amino acids. The V gene lost 1 base and the J gene lost 5 bases, with 14 bases spanning the gap. The CDR3 region is CASSLGDIHAETQYF. CDR3 DNA, as far as it was read: TGTGCCAGCAGTTTAGGGGACATTCATGCGGAGACC.

The sample holds many counts of this clone. The CDR3 spells CASSYVQGTEAFF. The sequenced part of the CDR3 DNA is TGTGCCAGCAGCTACGTACAGGGGACGGAA. The chain recombines TRBV5-6 with TRBJ1-1; 7 positions match TRBD1. The read terminates 3 residues before the CDR3 end, so the remaining end is supplied by the germline J gene. The CDR3 is made up of 13 amino acids. Germline V gene sequence: CDR1 SGHDT, CDR2 YYEEEE.

In this sample, this clone turned up many times. The observed sequence ends 3 residues before the CDR3 terminus, with the missing tail filled in from the germline J gene. This rearrangement joins TRBV12-3 or TRBV12-4 to TRBJ2-1; 13 positions match TRBD2. The length of the CDR3 is 18 residues. J gave up 5 bases and V 6 bases, and 13 bases lay outside the gene matches. The sequenced part of the CDR3 DNA is TGTGCCAGCAGGAGGACTAGCGGGAGCTTCAACCCAGACAATGAG. Its protein product is CASRRTSGSFNPDNE. The full-length CDR3 reads as CASRRTSGSFNPDNEQFF.

In this sample, this clone turned up many times. The CDR3 end falls 3 residues outside the read, so it is completed with the germline J gene. The chain employs TRBV11-2 and TRBJ2-3, with a tentative D call TRBD1 (6 bases). The CDR3 spans 14 residues. Germline CDR1 and CDR2: SGHAT and FQNNGV. V was cut by 2 bases and J by 2 bases, with 8 bases left in between. The CDR3 loop is CASSLRGYTDTQYF. CDR3 DNA, as far as it was read: TGTGCCAGCAGCTTAAGGGGGTACACAGATACG.

There are many counts of this clone. The CDR3 end lies 3 residues beyond the end of the read and is filled in from the germline J gene. This chain joins TRBV29-1 and TRBJ2-5; possibly TRBD2 for D (5 bases). V dropped 7 bases and J dropped 1 base, with 13 bases sitting between them. The CDR3 totals 13 residues. Per the germline V gene, CDR1 is SQVTM and CDR2 is ANQGSEA. The sequenced part of the CDR3 DNA is TGCAGCGCCCGGAGAGGGCCCCAAGAGACC. This encodes CSARRGPQET. The whole CDR3 region reads CSARRGPQETQYF.

This clone occurred many times. The DNA ends 3 residues before the CDR3 does, and the rest of the CDR3 is filled in from the germline J gene. The chain employs TRBV7-2 and TRBJ1-6; no firm D call. Germline loops: CDR1 SGHTA, CDR2 FQGNSA. Between the trimmed V and J ends, which lost 3 bases and 7 bases, there was a span of 4 bases. The CDR3 has 12 amino acids. Incomplete CDR3 DNA: TGTGCCAGCAGCTTGGCAAATTCACCC. It encodes CASSLANSP. The full CDR3 protein is CASSLANSPLHF.